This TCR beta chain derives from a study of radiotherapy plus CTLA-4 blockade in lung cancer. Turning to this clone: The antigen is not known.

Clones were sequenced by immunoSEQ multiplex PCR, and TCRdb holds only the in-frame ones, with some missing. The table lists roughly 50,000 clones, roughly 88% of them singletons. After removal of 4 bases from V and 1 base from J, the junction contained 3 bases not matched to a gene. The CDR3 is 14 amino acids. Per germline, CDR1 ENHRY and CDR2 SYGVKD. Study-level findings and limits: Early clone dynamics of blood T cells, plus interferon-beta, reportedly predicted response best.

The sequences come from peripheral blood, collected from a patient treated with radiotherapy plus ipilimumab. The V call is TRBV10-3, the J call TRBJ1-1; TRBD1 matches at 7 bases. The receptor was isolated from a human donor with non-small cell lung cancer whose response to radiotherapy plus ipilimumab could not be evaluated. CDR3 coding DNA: TGTGCCATCAGTGCAGGACAGGAGAACACTGAAGCTTTCTTT. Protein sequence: CAISAGQENTEAFF.